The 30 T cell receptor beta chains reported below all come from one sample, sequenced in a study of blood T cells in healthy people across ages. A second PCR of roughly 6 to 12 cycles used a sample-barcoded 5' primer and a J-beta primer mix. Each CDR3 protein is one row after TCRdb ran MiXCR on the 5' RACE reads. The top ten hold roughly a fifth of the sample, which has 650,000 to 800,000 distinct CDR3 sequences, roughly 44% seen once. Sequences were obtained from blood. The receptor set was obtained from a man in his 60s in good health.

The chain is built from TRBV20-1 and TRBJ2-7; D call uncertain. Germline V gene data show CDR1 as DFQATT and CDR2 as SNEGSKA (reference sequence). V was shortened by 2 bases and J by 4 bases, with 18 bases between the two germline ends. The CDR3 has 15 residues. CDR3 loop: CSARRLGDIGYEQYF. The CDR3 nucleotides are TGCAGTGCTAGAAGGCTTGGGGATATCGGGTACGAGCAGTACTTC.

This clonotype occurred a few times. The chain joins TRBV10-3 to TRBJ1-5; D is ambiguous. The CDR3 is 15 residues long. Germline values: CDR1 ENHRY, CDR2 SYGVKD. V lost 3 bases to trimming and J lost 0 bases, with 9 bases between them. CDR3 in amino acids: CAISEGSLSNQPQHF. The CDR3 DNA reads TGTGCCATCAGTGAAGGTTCCCTTAGCAATCAGCCCCAGCATTTT.

CDR3 amino acids: CASRTDSTNYGYTF. In DNA form, the CDR3 reads TGTGCCAGCAGAACGGACAGCACTAACTATGGCTACACCTTC. The V and J genes are TRBV5-5 and TRBJ1-2; TRBD1 might be the D (6 bases). V gave up 5 bases and J gave up 0 bases, with 11 bases separating them. The CDR3 is 14 residues long. Germline V gives CDR1 SGHKS, CDR2 YYEKEE (reference sequence).

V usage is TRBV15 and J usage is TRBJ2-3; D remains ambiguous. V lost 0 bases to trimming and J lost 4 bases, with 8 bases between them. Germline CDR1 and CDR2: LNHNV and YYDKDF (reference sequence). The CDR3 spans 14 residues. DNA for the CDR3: TGTGCCACCAGCAGAGATGACCTGGCAGATACGCAGTATTTT. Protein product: CATSRDDLADTQYF.

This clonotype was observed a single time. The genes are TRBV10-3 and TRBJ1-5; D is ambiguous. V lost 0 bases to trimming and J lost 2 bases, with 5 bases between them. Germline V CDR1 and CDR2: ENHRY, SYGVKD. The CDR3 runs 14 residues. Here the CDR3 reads CAISESHGNQPQHF. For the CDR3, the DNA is TGTGCCATCAGTGAGTCGCATGGCAATCAGCCCCAGCATTTT.

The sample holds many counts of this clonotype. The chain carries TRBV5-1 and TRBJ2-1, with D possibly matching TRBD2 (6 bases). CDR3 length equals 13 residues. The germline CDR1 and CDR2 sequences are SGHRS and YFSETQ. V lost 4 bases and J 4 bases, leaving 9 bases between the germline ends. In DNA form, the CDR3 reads TGCGCCAGCAGCCTCGGGGGTTACAATGAGCAGTTCTTC. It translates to CASSLGGYNEQFF.

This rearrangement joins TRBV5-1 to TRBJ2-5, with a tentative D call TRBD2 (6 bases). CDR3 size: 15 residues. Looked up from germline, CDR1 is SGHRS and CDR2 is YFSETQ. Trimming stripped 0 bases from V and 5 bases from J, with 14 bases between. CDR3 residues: CASSLDPGARETQYF. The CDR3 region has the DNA TGCGCCAGCAGCTTGGATCCGGGAGCGAGGGAGACCCAGTACTTC.

CDR3 loop: CASNWRQGTGANVLTF. CDR3 nucleotides: TGTGCCAGCAATTGGCGGCAGGGCACTGGGGCCAACGTCCTGACTTTC. The J gene is TRBJ2-6, the V gene TRBV28, with a weak D call TRBD1 (5 bases). CDR3 length: 16 amino acids. Trimming stripped 7 bases from V and 2 bases from J, with 15 bases between. The germline CDR1 and CDR2 sequences are MDHEN and SYDVKM.

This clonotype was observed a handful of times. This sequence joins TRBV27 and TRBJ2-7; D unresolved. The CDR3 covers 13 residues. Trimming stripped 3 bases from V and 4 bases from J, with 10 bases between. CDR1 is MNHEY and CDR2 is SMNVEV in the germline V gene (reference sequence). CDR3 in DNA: TGTGCCAGCAGTTTTTCCTCATTGTACGAGCAGTACTTC. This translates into CASSFSSLYEQYF.

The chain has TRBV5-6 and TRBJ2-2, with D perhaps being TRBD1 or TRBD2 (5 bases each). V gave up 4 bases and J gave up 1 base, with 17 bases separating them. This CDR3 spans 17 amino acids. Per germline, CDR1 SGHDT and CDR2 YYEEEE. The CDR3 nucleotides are TGTGCCAGCAGCCGTGGGGGAAGACAGATGAACACCGGGGAGCTGTTTTTT. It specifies CASSRGGRQMNTGELFF.

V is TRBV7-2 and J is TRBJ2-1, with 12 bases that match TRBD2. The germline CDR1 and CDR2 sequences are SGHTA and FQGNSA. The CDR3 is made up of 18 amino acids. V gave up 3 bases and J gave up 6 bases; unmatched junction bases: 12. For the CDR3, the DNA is TGTGCCAGCAGCTTGAGCCTGCTAGCGGGGGGGCAGGTCAATGAGCAGTTCTTC. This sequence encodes CASSLSLLAGGQVNEQFF.

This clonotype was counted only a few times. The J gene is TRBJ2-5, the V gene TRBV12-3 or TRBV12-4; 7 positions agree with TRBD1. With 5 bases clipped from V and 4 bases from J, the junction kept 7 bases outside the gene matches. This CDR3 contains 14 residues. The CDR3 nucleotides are TGTGCCAGCAGTCCTCAGGGGGTCCCAGAGACCCAGTACTTC. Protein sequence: CASSPQGVPETQYF.

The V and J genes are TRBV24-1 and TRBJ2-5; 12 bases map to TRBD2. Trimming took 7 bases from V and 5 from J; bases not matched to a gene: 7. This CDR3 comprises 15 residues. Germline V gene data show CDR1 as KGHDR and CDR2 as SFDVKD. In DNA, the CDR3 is TGTGCCACCAGCGGCGTTGGACTAGCGGGGGAGACCCAGTACTTC. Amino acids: CATSGVGLAGETQYF.

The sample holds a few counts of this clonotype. CDR3 amino acids: CASSLGQGILNEQFF. CDR3 nucleotides: TGTGCCAGCAGCTTGGGACAGGGGATCCTCAATGAGCAGTTCTTC. The chain joins TRBV7-9 to TRBJ2-1; 10 bases are shared with TRBD1. J gave up 6 bases and V 3 bases, and 5 bases lay outside the gene matches. Germline assignment: CDR1 SEHNR and CDR2 FQNEAQ (reference sequence). This CDR3 comprises 15 residues.

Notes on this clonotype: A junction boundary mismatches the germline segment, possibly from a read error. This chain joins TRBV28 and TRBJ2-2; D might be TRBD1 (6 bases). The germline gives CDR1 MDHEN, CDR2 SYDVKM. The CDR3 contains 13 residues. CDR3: CAGSLQGTGELFF. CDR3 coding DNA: TGTGCCGGCAGTTTACAGGGTACCGGGGAGCTGTTTTTT.

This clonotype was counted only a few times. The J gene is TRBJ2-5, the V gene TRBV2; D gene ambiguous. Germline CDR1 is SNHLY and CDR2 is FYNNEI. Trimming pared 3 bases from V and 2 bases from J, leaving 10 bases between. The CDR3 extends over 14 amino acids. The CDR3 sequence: CASSEVLGQETQYF. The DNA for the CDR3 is TGTGCCAGCAGTGAGGTGTTGGGACAAGAGACCCAGTACTTC. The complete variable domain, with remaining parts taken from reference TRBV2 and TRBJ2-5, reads EPEVTQTPSHQVTQMGQEVILRCVPISNHLYFYWYRQILGQKVEFLVSFYNNEISEKSEIFDDQFSVERPDGSNFTLKIRSTKLEDSAMYFCASSEVLGQETQYFGPGTRLLVL.

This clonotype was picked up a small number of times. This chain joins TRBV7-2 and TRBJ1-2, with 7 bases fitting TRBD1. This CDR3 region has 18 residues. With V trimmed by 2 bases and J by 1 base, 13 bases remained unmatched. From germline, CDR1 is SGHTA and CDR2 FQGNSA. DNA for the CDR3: TGTGCCAGCAGCTTATGGGTTGTTGGGACAGCCCTTAACTATGGCTACACCTTC. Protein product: CASSLWVVGTALNYGYTF. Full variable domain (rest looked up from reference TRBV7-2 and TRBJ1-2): GAGVSQSPSNKVTEKGKDVELRCDPISGHTALYWYRQSLGQGLEFLIYFQGNSAPDKSGLPSDRFSAERTGGSVSTLTIQRTQQEDSAVYLCASSLWVVGTALNYGYTFGSGTRLTVV.

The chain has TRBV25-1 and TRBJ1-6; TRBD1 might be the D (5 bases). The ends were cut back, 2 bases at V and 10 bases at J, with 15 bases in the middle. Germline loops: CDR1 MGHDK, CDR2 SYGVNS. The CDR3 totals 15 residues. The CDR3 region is CASSEAGREISPLHF. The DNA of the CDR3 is TGTGCCAGCAGTGAAGCGGGCAGGGAGATATCACCCCTCCACTTT.

DNA of the CDR3: TGTGCCAGCACCCGTAGCGGAACAAAAGAGACCCAGTACTTC. Translation: CASTRSGTKETQYF. The chain combines TRBV7-2 with TRBJ2-5, with a tentative D call TRBD2 (6 bases). Trimming pared 7 bases from V and 3 bases from J, leaving 15 bases between. The germline V gene encodes CDR1 SGHTA and CDR2 FQGNSA. This CDR3 contains 14 residues.

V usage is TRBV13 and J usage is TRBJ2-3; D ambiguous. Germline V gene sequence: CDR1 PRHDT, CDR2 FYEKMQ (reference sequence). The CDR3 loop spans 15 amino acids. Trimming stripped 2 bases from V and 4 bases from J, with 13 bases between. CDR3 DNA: TGTGCCAGCAGCTTACCGGCGTCATCTGCAGATACGCAGTATTTT. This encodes CASSLPASSADTQYF.

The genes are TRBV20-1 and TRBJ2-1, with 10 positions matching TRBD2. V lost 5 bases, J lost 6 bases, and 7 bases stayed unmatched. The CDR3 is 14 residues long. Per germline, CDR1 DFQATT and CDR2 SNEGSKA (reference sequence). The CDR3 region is CSAASGGPTNEQFF. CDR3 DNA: TGCAGTGCTGCTAGCGGGGGTCCTACCAATGAGCAGTTCTTC.

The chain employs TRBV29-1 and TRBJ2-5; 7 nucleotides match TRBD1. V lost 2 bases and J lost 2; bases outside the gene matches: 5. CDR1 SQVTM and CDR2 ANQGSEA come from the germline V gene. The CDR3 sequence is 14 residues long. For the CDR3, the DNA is TGCAGCGTTGAACAGGGACAGTCTCAAGAGACCCAGTACTTC. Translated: CSVEQGQSQETQYF.

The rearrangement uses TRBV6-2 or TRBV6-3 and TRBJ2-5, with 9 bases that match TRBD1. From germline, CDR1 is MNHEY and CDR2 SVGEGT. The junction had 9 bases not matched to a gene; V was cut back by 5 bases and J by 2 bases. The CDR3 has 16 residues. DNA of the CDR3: TGTGCCAGCAGTGACTTCTTGGGACAGGGACAAGAGACCCAGTACTTC. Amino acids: CASSDFLGQGQETQYF.

The DNA for the CDR3 is TGCGCCAGCAGCGCCTTATCGGGAGGTCGTAACTATGGCTACACCTTC. Its translation: CASSALSGGRNYGYTF. The rearrangement joins TRBV5-1 to TRBJ1-2, with D uncertain. The ends were cut back, 4 bases at V and 1 base at J, with 17 bases in the middle. Germline V gene lookup returns CDR1 SGHRS and CDR2 YFSETQ. This CDR3 region has 16 residues.

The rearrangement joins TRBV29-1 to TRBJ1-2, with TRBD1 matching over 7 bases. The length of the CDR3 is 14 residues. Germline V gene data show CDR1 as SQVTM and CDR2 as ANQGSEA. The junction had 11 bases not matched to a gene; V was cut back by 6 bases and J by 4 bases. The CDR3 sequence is CSVETTGTVYGYTF. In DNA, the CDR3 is TGCAGCGTCGAGACTACCGGGACAGTCTATGGCTACACCTTC.

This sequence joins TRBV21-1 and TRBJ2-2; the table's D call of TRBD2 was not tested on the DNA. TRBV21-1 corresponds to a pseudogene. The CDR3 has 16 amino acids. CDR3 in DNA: TGTGCCAGCAGCGCGGGAACAAGGCCCCACACCGGGGAGCTGTTTTTT. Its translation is CASSAGTRPHTGELFF.

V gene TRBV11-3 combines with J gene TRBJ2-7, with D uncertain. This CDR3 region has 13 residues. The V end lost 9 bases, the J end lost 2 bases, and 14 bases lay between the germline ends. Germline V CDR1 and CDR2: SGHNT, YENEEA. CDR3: CARVVWHPYEQYF. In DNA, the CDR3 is TGTGCCAGAGTAGTCTGGCACCCCTACGAGCAGTACTTC.

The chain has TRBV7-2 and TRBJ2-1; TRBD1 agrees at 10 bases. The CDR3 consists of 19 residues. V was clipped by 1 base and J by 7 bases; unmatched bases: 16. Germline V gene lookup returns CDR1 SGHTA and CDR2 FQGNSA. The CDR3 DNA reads TGTGCCAGCAGCTTAGTAGGTTCCGGGACAGGGGACCCTAGAAATGAGCAGTTCTTC. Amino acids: CASSLVGSGTGDPRNEQFF. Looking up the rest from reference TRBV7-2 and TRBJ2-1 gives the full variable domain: GAGVSQSPSNKVTEKGKDVELRCDPISGHTALYWYRQSLGQGLEFLIYFQGNSAPDKSGLPSDRFSAERTGGSVSTLTIQRTQQEDSAVYLCASSLVGSGTGDPRNEQFFGPGTRLTVL.

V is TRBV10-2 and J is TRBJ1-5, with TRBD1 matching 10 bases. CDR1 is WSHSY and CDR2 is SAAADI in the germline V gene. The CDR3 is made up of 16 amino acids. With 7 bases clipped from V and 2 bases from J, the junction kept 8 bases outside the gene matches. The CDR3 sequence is CASMNRDRGGNQPQHF. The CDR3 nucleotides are TGCGCCAGCATGAACCGGGACAGGGGAGGCAATCAGCCCCAGCATTTT.

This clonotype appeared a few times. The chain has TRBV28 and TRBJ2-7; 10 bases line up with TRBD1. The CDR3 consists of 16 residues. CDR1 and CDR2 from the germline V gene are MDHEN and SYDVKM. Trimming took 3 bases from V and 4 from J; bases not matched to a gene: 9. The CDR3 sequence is CASSFRVGQGVYEQYF. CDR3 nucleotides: TGTGCCAGCAGTTTTCGGGTTGGACAGGGGGTTTACGAGCAGTACTTC.